Following are 2 T cell receptor beta chains from one sample sequenced in a study of T cells in localized non-small cell lung cancer. Sequenced by immunoSEQ multiplex PCR; TCRdb stores in-frame clones only, minus some. This sample has about 72,000 clones, with just under 85% found just once. The sample in question was peripheral blood, obtained before any cancer treatment. These receptor sequences come from a female donor of 60 years or more with stage I lung adenocarcinoma.

DNA for the CDR3: TGTGCCAGCAGCTTCGGACTAGCCTCCTACGAGCAGTACTTC. Protein: CASSFGLASYEQYF. This chain links TRBV13 with TRBJ2-7, with 8 bases aligning to TRBD2. The CDR3 is made up of 14 amino acids. Unmatched junction bases numbered 1, after V lost 3 bases and J lost 0 bases. Germline CDR1 and CDR2: PRHDT and FYEKMQ (reference sequence).

This clone has a handful of counts. The chain is built from TRBV9 and TRBJ2-4, with D unclear. V was trimmed by 2 bases and J by 1 base, leaving 7 bases between them. Per the germline V gene, CDR1 is SGDLS and CDR2 is YYNGEE. The CDR3 is made up of 14 amino acids. The CDR3 coding sequence is TGTGCCAGCAGCGTTTCCACGGCCAAAAACATTCAGTACTTC. Translation gives CASSVSTAKNIQYF.